Each of the 8 T cell receptor beta chains below was sequenced from the same sample in a study of blood T cell repertoires in COVID-19. Sequencing was performed with immunoSEQ multiplex PCR; in TCRdb, only in-frame clones are kept and a portion is missing. The sample includes 65,000 to 100,000 clones, 88% of them seen just once. The sample taken for sequencing was peripheral blood. These receptors all stem from a woman older than 75 with acute or convalescent COVID-19.

CDR3 in amino acids: CAWKLRSRDRLNTEAFF. For the CDR3, the DNA is TGTGCCTGGAAACTCCGGTCGCGGGACAGGCTTAACACTGAAGCTTTCTTT. This chain connects TRBV30 to TRBJ1-1; 8 bases match TRBD1. CDR1 is GTSNPN, CDR2 SVGIG, per germline (reference sequence). V was pared by 4 bases and J by 2 bases, with 15 bases of the junction left unmatched. The CDR3 has 17 residues.

The chain links TRBV13 to TRBJ2-2; 8 bases map to TRBD2. From germline, CDR1 is PRHDT and CDR2 FYEKMQ (reference sequence). CDR3 length equals 16 residues. With 5 bases clipped from V and 7 bases from J, the junction kept 12 bases outside the gene matches. The CDR3 reads CASSPAGTRVVGELFF. CDR3 in DNA: TGTGCCAGCAGCCCTGCCGGGACTAGAGTCGTCGGGGAGCTGTTTTTT.

Of note for this clone: One end of the junction does not line up with germline, which may come from a read error. This rearrangement joins TRBV7-7 to TRBJ2-5, with 7 bases fitting TRBD2. The germline CDR1 and CDR2 sequences are SSHAT and FNYEAQ (reference sequence). The CDR3 sequence is 15 residues long. CDR3 amino acids: CASSPRWGGQETQYF. CDR3 DNA sequence: TGTGCTAGCAGCCCCCGTTGGGGGGGACAAGAGACCCAGTACTTC.

V is TRBV3-1 (or the pseudogene TRBV3-2) and J is TRBJ1-2; TRBD1 agrees at 7 bases. This CDR3 has 14 amino acids. V shed 3 bases, J shed 5 bases, and the junction held 6 bases outside the gene matches. In germline, CDR1 is LGHDT, CDR2 YNNKEL (reference sequence). The CDR3 DNA reads TGTGCCAGCAGCCACGGACAGGTCCTTTATGGCTACACCTTC. This encodes CASSHGQVLYGYTF.

In DNA, the CDR3 is TGCAGCGTTTCCGGACTAGCGGGGGCCGAGCAGTTCTTC. Its translation: CSVSGLAGAEQFF. The J gene is TRBJ2-1, the V gene TRBV29-1; 13 nucleotides line up with TRBD2. Germline CDR1 SQVTM, CDR2 ANQGSEA. CDR3 length equals 13 residues. Trimming cost V 5 bases and J 10 bases; bases outside gene matches: 5.

The J gene is TRBJ1-6, the V gene TRBV19, with 9 positions matching TRBD1. The germline V gene encodes CDR1 LNHDA and CDR2 SQIVND (reference sequence). CDR3 length equals 14 residues. Losses at the gene ends were 6 bases for V and 7 bases for J; bases not matched to a gene: 4. The CDR3 coding sequence is TGTGCCAGTAGGGTCGACAGGGGGAATTCACCCCTCCACTTT. Amino acids: CASRVDRGNSPLHF.

V usage is TRBV2 and J usage is TRBJ1-1; 8 nucleotides line up with TRBD1. CDR1 is SNHLY, CDR2 FYNNEI, per germline. V was pared by 3 bases and J by 0 bases, with 6 bases of the junction left unmatched. The CDR3 has 16 amino acids. The CDR3 here is CASSDDRGLMNTEAFF. DNA of the CDR3: TGTGCCAGCAGTGACGACAGGGGCCTCATGAACACTGAAGCTTTCTTT.

V gene TRBV7-8 combines with J gene TRBJ2-3, with D possibly matching TRBD2 (6 bases). This CDR3 comprises 14 residues. Trimming left V 1 base short and J 6 bases short, with 11 bases between. Germline V gene data show CDR1 as SGHVS and CDR2 as FQNEAQ. CDR3 region: CASSLGRDSDTQYF. The CDR3 DNA follows: TGTGCCAGCAGCTTAGGCCGGGACTCGGATACGCAGTATTTT.